Listed here are 15 T cell receptor beta chains from one sample, sequenced in a study of blood T cells in healthy people across ages. A second about 6 to 11 cycle PCR used barcoded and J-beta primers. TCRdb reanalysed the 5' RACE reads using MiXCR and keeps one entry per CDR3 protein. Of about 1.4 million distinct CDR3 sequences in the sample, approximately 59% were seen once. Sequenced: blood. These receptors all come from a man aged 18-30 years in good health.

This clonotype has a handful of counts. This chain connects TRBV7-9 to TRBJ2-1; 9 bases fit TRBD1. The CDR3 totals 15 residues. The trim removed 2 bases at V and 4 bases at J, leaving 3 bases unmatched. In germline, CDR1 is SEHNR, CDR2 FQNEAQ (reference sequence). The CDR3 here is CASSLWDREYNEQFF. Here the CDR3 DNA reads TGTGCCAGCAGCTTATGGGACAGGGAGTACAATGAGCAGTTCTTC.

This rearrangement joins TRBV12-3 or TRBV12-4 to TRBJ1-1; D not certain. Trimming took off 7 bases at V and 1 base at J, with 10 bases between the two ends. This CDR3 is 13 amino acids long. CDR3 DNA sequence: TGTGCCAGCACCCCTTCTCCGAACACTGAAGCTTTCTTT. It is translated as CASTPSPNTEAFF.

For the CDR3, the DNA is TGTGCCATCGTCAACTCCTACAATGAGCAGTTCTTC. Translation gives CAIVNSYNEQFF. The rearrangement joins TRBV10-3 to TRBJ2-1; the D is unclear. CDR1 ENHRY and CDR2 SYGVKD come from the germline V gene. V gave up 8 bases and J gave up 0 bases, with 5 bases separating them. The CDR3 is 12 residues long.

This clonotype came up a few times. CDR3 in amino acids: CASSASGRYNEQFF. The CDR3 DNA follows: TGTGCCAGCAGTGCTAGCGGGAGATACAATGAGCAGTTCTTC. This chain uses TRBV2 with TRBJ2-1; 10 bases line up with TRBD2. This CDR3 region has 14 residues. The V gene's germline CDR1 is SNHLY and CDR2 FYNNEI. V lost 4 bases to trimming and J lost 4 bases; unmatched junction nucleotides: 1.

The chain has TRBV12-3 or TRBV12-4 and TRBJ2-4; possibly TRBD2 for D (6 bases). The end of the DNA fits TRBJ2-7 better, so the J call may be wrong. The CDR3 has 15 residues. CDR3 DNA: TGTGCCAGCAGTGTTTATAGCGGACCGTCCCACGAGCAGTACTTC. This codes for CASSVYSGPSHEQYF.

The genes are TRBV6-5 and TRBJ2-7; D tentatively reads TRBD1 or TRBD2 (5 bases each). Germline-derived CDR1 and CDR2 are MNHEY and SVGAGI. Trimming stripped 10 bases from V and 7 bases from J, with 14 bases between. This CDR3 is 11 amino acids long. This CDR3 is CATLLGGEQYF. The CDR3, as DNA: TGTGCCACCCTTCTTGGGGGAGAGCAGTACTTC.

The rearrangement links TRBV28 to TRBJ2-5; 7 bases are shared with TRBD1. CDR1 MDHEN and CDR2 SYDVKM come from the germline V gene. Trimming removed 4 bases from V and 0 bases from J; junction bases left unmatched: 11. The length of the CDR3 is 17 residues. CDR3 protein: CASSYWMDRRDQETQYF. Written as DNA, the CDR3 is TGTGCCAGCAGTTACTGGATGGACAGGAGAGACCAAGAGACCCAGTACTTC.

V usage is TRBV25-1 and J usage is TRBJ2-1; a possible D gene is TRBD1 (6 bases). Germline loops: CDR1 MGHDK, CDR2 SYGVNS. The CDR3 runs 15 residues. V lost 1 base and J 2 bases, leaving 9 bases between the germline ends. CDR3 protein: CASSEFRDTYNEQFF. CDR3 DNA sequence: TGTGCCAGCAGTGAATTCCGGGACACCTACAATGAGCAGTTCTTC.

This rearrangement joins TRBV14 to TRBJ2-5; D remains unclear. This CDR3 spans 12 amino acids. Germline assignment: CDR1 SGHDN and CDR2 FVKESK. V gave up 2 bases and J gave up 5 bases, with 6 bases separating them. The DNA of the CDR3 is TGTGCCAGCAGCCAAAGCTGGGAGACCCAGTACTTC. It codes for CASSQSWETQYF.

V gene TRBV20-1 combines with J gene TRBJ1-2, with D hard to call. The CDR3 contains 11 residues. The V and J ends lost 3 bases and 7 bases respectively, with 9 bases between them. The germline V gene encodes CDR1 DFQATT and CDR2 SNEGSKA (reference sequence). In DNA, the CDR3 is TGCAGTGCTAGTGGCGATTTTGGCTACACCTTC. It yields the protein CSASGDFGYTF.

This clonotype is a singleton in its sample. The V call is TRBV7-2, the J call TRBJ2-5; 10 nucleotides agree with TRBD2. The CDR3 covers 15 residues. V lost 4 bases and J lost 7; bases outside the gene matches: 9. From germline, CDR1 is SGHTA and CDR2 FQGNSA. CDR3 bases: TGTGCCAGCAGCTCGTTAGCGGGGGGCAAAGGGACCCAGTACTTC. It encodes CASSSLAGGKGTQYF.

V and J are TRBV9 and TRBJ2-3; D possibly corresponds to TRBD1 (5 bases). V lost 0 bases and J 0 bases, leaving 17 bases between the germline ends. CDR1 is SGDLS and CDR2 is YYNGEE in the germline V gene. The CDR3 totals 18 residues. The CDR3 loop is CASSVAPGHVSSTDTQYF. In DNA form, the CDR3 reads TGTGCCAGCAGCGTAGCTCCCGGACACGTGTCTAGCACAGATACGCAGTATTTT.

This clonotype was seen only a few times. CDR3 region: CAISGRDTSNYGYTF. Written as DNA, the CDR3 is TGTGCCATCAGTGGACGGGACACTTCTAACTATGGCTACACCTTC. This chain joins TRBV10-3 and TRBJ1-2; tentative D call: TRBD1 (6 bases). V was shortened by 4 bases and J by 0 bases, with 12 bases between the two germline ends. This CDR3 spans 15 amino acids. CDR1 and CDR2 (germline): ENHRY, SYGVKD.

The V and J genes are TRBV27 and TRBJ2-5, with D hard to call. Germline V lookup: CDR1 MNHEY, CDR2 SMNVEV (reference sequence). V lost 2 bases to trimming and J lost 5 bases, with 18 bases between them. This CDR3 has 16 residues. The chain's CDR3 is CASSLGVVPNGETQYF. The CDR3 nucleotides are TGTGCCAGCAGTTTAGGGGTTGTCCCGAACGGCGAGACCCAGTACTTC.

This chain connects TRBV7-2 to TRBJ2-7; 12 bases align to TRBD2. The trim removed 5 bases at V and 2 bases at J, leaving 4 bases unmatched. The CDR3 length is 15 residues. Germline V lookup: CDR1 SGHTA, CDR2 FQGNSA. CDR3 residues: CASSIRLAGAYEQYF. In DNA form, the CDR3 reads TGTGCCAGCAGCATAAGACTAGCGGGGGCCTACGAGCAGTACTTC.